Below, one T cell receptor beta chain is given with its context. This sample was included in a study of blood T cell repertoires in COVID-19. Across the study: Specimens from acute and convalescent COVID-19 originated in the United States, Italy and Spain. PBMCs, B-cell-depleted T cells, or T cells provided the cDNA or gDNA that made up the material.

Original data processing: The assay estimated nucleated cells by amplifying reference gene primers. Generated by immunoSEQ multiplex PCR, the TCRdb table keeps only in-frame clones and is missing some. The D gene and trimming were derived from the DNA, and the V and J assignments and clone size from that table. This table holds fewer than 60,000 clones, 84% found once. V was pared by 5 bases and J by 5 bases, with 3 bases of the junction left unmatched. CDR3 length: 13 residues. Looked up from germline, CDR1 is SGHTA and CDR2 is FQGNSA. J is TRBJ2-5 and V is TRBV7-2; 9 bases are shared with TRBD1. Input material: peripheral blood. The TCR was taken from an elderly woman with acute or convalescent COVID-19. The DNA of the CDR3 is TGTGCCAGCAGCAACAGGGGGCTCGAGACCCAGTACTTC. Translation gives CASSNRGLETQYF.